This T cell receptor beta chain was captured by sequencing in a study of blood T cell repertoires in COVID-19. Overall study context: Spain, Italy and the United States supplied samples that represented acute and convalescent COVID-19. T cells, B-cell-depleted T cells, or PBMCs provided the cDNA or gDNA that served as material.

This clone was detected once. Authors' processing steps: Using reference gene primer amplification, nucleated cell counts were estimated. The repertoire was sequenced with immunoSEQ multiplex PCR; TCRdb's copy has only in-frame clones and lacks some. That table gives V, J and clone size, and the DNA gave D and trimming. Found here are over 90,000 clones, about 90% of them singletons; the top ten hold roughly 4.2%. Sequencing was performed on peripheral blood. The source of this sequence is a young man with acute or convalescent COVID-19.

The CDR3 loop is CASSRDRVSNEQYF. The DNA for the CDR3 is TGTGCCAGCAGCCGGGACAGGGTGTCCAACGAGCAGTACTTC. The V and J genes are TRBV7-9 and TRBJ2-7; 9 nucleotides agree with TRBD1. This CDR3 is 14 amino acids long. With 5 bases clipped from V and 5 bases from J, the junction kept 7 bases outside the gene matches. Germline V CDR1 and CDR2: SEHNR, FQNEAQ (reference sequence).